Shown below are 27 T cell receptor beta chains from a single sample sequenced in a study of identifying expanded T cells in peripheral blood. Here immunoSEQ multiplex PCR was the method, and the copy in TCRdb shows in-frame clones only, minus some. This sample has around 47,000 clones, with roughly 82% found just once. The sequenced sample consisted of blood. The receptors come from a person aged 18 to 70 in good health.

This clone was recorded a few times. The rearrangement links TRBV18 to TRBJ1-3; 9 bases map to TRBD1. Trimming took 3 bases from V and 3 from J; bases not matched to a gene: 12. CDR3 size: 18 residues. In germline, CDR1 is KGHSH, CDR2 LQKENI. The CDR3 bases are TGTGCCAGCTCACCGAAAACAGGGGGCGCAGGTGGTGGAAACACCATATATTTT. As protein: CASSPKTGGAGGGNTIYF.

The J gene is TRBJ2-7, the V gene TRBV6-1; no clear D. CDR1 and CDR2 (germline): MNHNS, SASEGT. Trimming pared 2 bases from V and 3 bases from J, leaving 11 bases between. The CDR3 is 14 amino acids. The CDR3 nucleotides read TGTGCCAGCAGTGAAAACCGGATCAACTACGAGCAGTACGTC. Translating it yields CASSENRINYEQYV.

The chain is built from TRBV14 and TRBJ1-1, with D possibly TRBD1 on 6 matching bases. The CDR3 totals 13 residues. Germline V gene lookup returns CDR1 SGHDN and CDR2 FVKESK. Trimming left V 0 bases short and J 11 bases short, with 13 bases between. The CDR3: CASSQDRYREAFF. In DNA, the CDR3 is TGTGCCAGCAGCCAAGATAGGTACAGGGAGGCTTTCTTT. The whole variable domain, remainder taken from reference TRBV14 and TRBJ1-1, is EAGVTQFPSHSVIEKGQTVTLRCDPISGHDNLYWYRRVMGKEIKFLLHFVKESKQDESGMPNNRFLAERTGGTYSTLKVQPAELEDSGVYFCASSQDRYREAFFGQGTRLTVV.

This clone occurred once. The J gene is TRBJ1-2, the V gene TRBV6-1; D is ambiguous. Deletions cut 9 bases from V and 3 bases from J, with 14 bases between. In germline, CDR1 is MNHNS, CDR2 SASEGT. This CDR3 comprises 13 residues. The CDR3 sequence: CASLNRGDYGYTF. CDR3 DNA sequence: TGTGCCAGTCTCAACCGCGGCGACTATGGCTACACCTTC.

The chain combines TRBV15 with TRBJ1-2; no clear D gene. Germline V gene data show CDR1 as LNHNV and CDR2 as YYDKDF (reference sequence). The CDR3 is 14 amino acids. V was cut by 2 bases and J by 3 bases, with 10 bases left in between. CDR3 nucleotide sequence: TGTGCCACCAGCAGAAGGTCTCAGCACTATGGCTACACCTTC. Translating it yields CATSRRSQHYGYTF.

The rearrangement joins TRBV7-8 to TRBJ2-1; 8 nucleotides align to TRBD1. J gave up 5 bases and V 5 bases, and 14 bases lay outside the gene matches. CDR3 length equals 17 residues. Per germline, CDR1 SGHVS and CDR2 FQNEAQ. The CDR3 region is CASSPRADRGSDNEQFF. The CDR3 DNA reads as TGTGCCAGCAGCCCGAGAGCCGACAGGGGTTCGGACAATGAGCAGTTCTTC.

The chain combines TRBV11-2 with TRBJ2-6; no definite D call. The CDR3 is 13 residues long. Germline V lookup: CDR1 SGHAT, CDR2 FQNNGV. V dropped 1 base and J dropped 2 bases, with 0 bases sitting between them. The CDR3 protein is CASSLAGANVLTF. The CDR3 bases are TGTGCCAGCAGCTTAGCTGGGGCCAACGTCCTGACTTTC.

There are a few counts of this clone. This rearrangement joins TRBV10-2 to TRBJ1-2; D perhaps matches TRBD1 (5 bases). Looked up from germline, CDR1 is WSHSY and CDR2 is SAAADI. V lost 6 bases, J lost 6 bases, and 14 bases lay in between. This CDR3 is built from 13 residues. The CDR3 nucleotides read TGCGCCAGCAGCCTGGGACCGATCGATGGCTACACCTTC. Its translation: CASSLGPIDGYTF.

CDR3 sequence (DNA): TGTGCCAGCCTTGAAGGCTCCTACAATGAGCAGTTCTTC. Translated: CASLEGSYNEQFF. V is TRBV2 and J is TRBJ2-1; no definite D call. Trimming pared 8 bases from V and 0 bases from J, leaving 8 bases between. This CDR3 has 13 residues. The germline V gene encodes CDR1 SNHLY and CDR2 FYNNEI.

The chain combines TRBV27 with TRBJ2-7; D may be TRBD1 (6 bases). The CDR3 covers 15 residues. Germline V lookup: CDR1 MNHEY, CDR2 SMNVEV (reference sequence). V lost 3 bases and J 3 bases, leaving 15 bases between the germline ends. The CDR3 DNA sequence: TGTGCCAGCAGTTTGAGGGGGAGTCCTCACTACGAGCAGTACTTC. Translation gives CASSLRGSPHYEQYF.

The chain recombines TRBV7-9 with TRBJ2-5; 11 bases fit TRBD2. CDR1 SEHNR and CDR2 FQNEAQ come from the germline V gene (reference sequence). After removal of 2 bases from V and 5 bases from J, the junction contained 10 bases not matched to a gene. The CDR3 spans 17 residues. The DNA for the CDR3 is TGTGCCAGCAGCTTACTTCCTAGCGGGAGGCTGGGTGAGACCCAGTACTTC. It yields the protein CASSLLPSGRLGETQYF. Full variable domain (missing parts from reference TRBV7-9 and TRBJ2-5): DTGVSQNPRHKITKRGQNVTFRCDPISEHNRLYWYRQTLGQGPEFLTYFQNEAQLEKSRLLSDRFSAERPKGSFSTLEIQRTEQGDSAMYLCASSLLPSGRLGETQYFGPGTRLLVL.

The rearrangement joins TRBV27 to TRBJ2-1; D might be TRBD2 (5 bases). V was pared by 7 bases and J by 7 bases, with 20 bases between. This CDR3 region has 15 residues. Germline V gives CDR1 MNHEY, CDR2 SMNVEV (reference sequence). The CDR3 nucleotides are TGTGCCAGCACTGCCTCATGGTGGGAGCTGAATGAGCAGTTCTTC. Translated, it gives CASTASWWELNEQFF.

V usage is TRBV9 and J usage is TRBJ1-4; D gene uncertain. This CDR3 is built from 14 residues. Per germline, CDR1 SGDLS and CDR2 YYNGEE. The V end was cut by 3 bases, the J end by 0 bases, with 6 bases between. CDR3 sequence reads: CASSAQSTNEKLFF. The CDR3 bases are TGTGCCAGCAGCGCCCAGTCAACTAATGAAAAACTGTTTTTT.

The chain uses TRBV7-3 and TRBJ2-5; a possible D gene is TRBD2 (6 bases). The CDR3 sequence is 15 residues long. The germline V gene has CDR1 SGHTA and CDR2 FQGTGA. The ends were cut back, 0 bases at V and 5 bases at J, with 13 bases in the middle. The CDR3 here is CASSLTRTTGETQYF. DNA for the CDR3: TGTGCCAGCAGCTTAACGAGGACTACGGGGGAGACCCAGTACTTC.

The chain carries TRBV5-8 and TRBJ1-5; perhaps TRBD1 as D (5 bases). Germline V gene lookup returns CDR1 SGHTS and CDR2 YDEGEE. The CDR3 totals 16 residues. The V and J ends lost 4 bases and 1 base respectively, with 15 bases between them. This CDR3 reads CASSGGGRPSNQPQHF. The CDR3, as DNA: TGTGCCAGCAGCGGGGGGGGACGACCCAGCAATCAGCCCCAGCATTTT.

This clone was observed a few times. The chain uses TRBV10-2 and TRBJ2-1; D is possibly TRBD2 (5 bases). This CDR3 spans 15 amino acids. Germline CDR1 is WSHSY and CDR2 is SAAADI. Trimming shortened V by 4 bases and J by 2 bases, and 12 bases separated the two germline ends. This chain's CDR3 is CASSAPGLPYNEQFF. The DNA of the CDR3 is TGCGCCAGCAGTGCTCCGGGATTACCCTACAATGAGCAGTTCTTC.

This chain connects TRBV18 to TRBJ2-7, with 7 positions matching TRBD1. The V segment lost 5 bases and the J segment 5 bases; nucleotides outside the gene matches: 9. Germline V CDR1 and CDR2: KGHSH, LQKENI. The CDR3 contains 14 residues. As DNA, the CDR3 is TGTGCCAGCTCAGCCCGACAGGGTTTCGACGAGCAGTACTTC. Encoded protein: CASSARQGFDEQYF. The entire variable domain, with the rest obtained from reference TRBV18 and TRBJ2-7, is as follows: NAGVMQNPRHLVRRRGQEARLRCSPMKGHSHVYWYRQLPEEGLKFMVYLQKENIIDESGMPKERFSAEFPKEGPSILRIQQVVRGDSAAYFCASSARQGFDEQYFGPGTRLTVT.

The chain has TRBV7-9 and TRBJ2-5, with D hard to call. The germline CDR1 and CDR2 sequences are SEHNR and FQNEAQ (reference sequence). The germline V and J ends were trimmed by 2 bases and 4 bases, with 8 bases remaining between them. This CDR3 region has 13 residues. CDR3 protein: CASSLSGGETQYF. CDR3 bases: TGTGCCAGCAGCTTATCAGGTGGAGAGACCCAGTACTTC. Using reference TRBV7-9 and TRBJ2-5 for the parts outside the CDR3, the full variable domain is DTGVSQNPRHKITKRGQNVTFRCDPISEHNRLYWYRQTLGQGPEFLTYFQNEAQLEKSRLLSDRFSAERPKGSFSTLEIQRTEQGDSAMYLCASSLSGGETQYFGPGTRLLVL.

V usage is TRBV2 and J usage is TRBJ2-3; 9 bases are shared with TRBD1. Germline V gives CDR1 SNHLY, CDR2 FYNNEI. The ends lost 4 bases at V and 4 bases at J; junction bases unmatched: 3. This CDR3 spans 14 amino acids. This chain's CDR3 is CASSVTGGPDTQYF. The DNA for the CDR3 is TGTGCCAGCAGTGTAACAGGGGGCCCAGATACGCAGTATTTT.

This sequence joins TRBV4-1 and TRBJ2-5; D is undetermined. Germline loops: CDR1 MGHRA, CDR2 YSYEKL. This CDR3 spans 16 amino acids. Deletions cut 1 base from V and 3 bases from J, with 15 bases between. CDR3 loop: CASSQGTPGGKETQYF. CDR3 nucleotide sequence: TGCGCCAGCAGCCAAGGAACTCCGGGTGGGAAAGAGACCCAGTACTTC.

The chain combines TRBV10-2 with TRBJ2-2; the D gene is possibly TRBD1 (6 bases). The V end was cut by 3 bases, the J end by 3 bases, with 11 bases between. The germline CDR1 and CDR2 sequences are WSHSY and SAAADI. This CDR3 spans 15 amino acids. The CDR3 DNA sequence: TGCGCCAGCAGTGAAGACAGGAGATACACCGGGGAGCTGTTTTTT. It encodes CASSEDRRYTGELFF.

This sequence joins TRBV29-1 and TRBJ1-1; D remains unclear. This CDR3 region has 14 residues. Germline CDR1 reads SQVTM; CDR2 reads ANQGSEA. V was clipped by 6 bases and J by 4 bases, with 18 bases between them. CDR3 amino acids: CSVTTTVSSTEAFF. CDR3 DNA: TGCAGCGTCACCACCACAGTATCGAGCACTGAAGCTTTCTTT.

The rearrangement uses TRBV7-2 and TRBJ2-5; D gene unclear. CDR1 and CDR2 from the germline V gene are SGHTA and FQGNSA. The CDR3 spans 14 residues. V was clipped by 1 base and J by 2 bases, with 8 bases between them. The CDR3 spells CASSLGALQETQYF. CDR3 nucleotide sequence: TGTGCCAGCAGCTTAGGGGCACTTCAAGAGACCCAGTACTTC.

The chain couples TRBV30 to TRBJ2-6; D gene uncertain. This CDR3 spans 17 amino acids. The germline CDR1 and CDR2 sequences are GTSNPN and SVGIG (reference sequence). Trimming cost V 3 bases and J 4 bases, with 19 bases left between them. CDR3 protein: CAWRKLDWQSGANVLTF. The CDR3 coding sequence is TGTGCCTGGAGGAAATTAGATTGGCAGTCCGGGGCCAACGTCCTGACTTTC. Full variable domain (remainder filled in from reference TRBV30 and TRBJ2-6): SQTIHQWPATLVQPVGSPLSLECTVEGTSNPNLYWYRQAAGRGLQLLFYSVGIGQISSEVPQNLSASRPQDRQFILSSKKLLLSDSGFYLCAWRKLDWQSGANVLTFGAGSRLTVL.

The chain employs TRBV9 and TRBJ2-7; 10 bases are a match to TRBD1. The V segment lost 3 bases and the J segment 5 bases; nucleotides outside the gene matches: 8. The CDR3 totals 15 residues. Germline V gives CDR1 SGDLS, CDR2 YYNGEE. The CDR3, as DNA: TGTGCCAGCAGCGCCCGACAGGGGGCTGATCACGAGCAGTACTTC. Translating it yields CASSARQGADHEQYF.

The chain employs TRBV6-6 and TRBJ2-5; 14 nucleotides align to TRBD2. The CDR3 has 15 amino acids. Germline V gene sequence: CDR1 MNHNY, CDR2 SVGAGI (reference sequence). After removal of 5 bases from V and 5 bases from J, the junction contained 4 bases not matched to a gene. CDR3 sequence: CASSQGLAGAETQYF. CDR3 nucleotide sequence: TGTGCCAGCAGTCAGGGACTAGCGGGAGCGGAGACCCAGTACTTC.

The chain combines TRBV10-1 with TRBJ2-3, with no clear D. Germline V gene sequence: CDR1 WNHNN, CDR2 SYGVQD (reference sequence). V was shortened by 3 bases and J by 2 bases, with 9 bases between the two germline ends. The CDR3 spans 14 residues. The CDR3 DNA follows: TGCGCCAGCAGTGAATCACTTTCCACAGATACGCAGTATTTT. Residues: CASSESLSTDTQYF.